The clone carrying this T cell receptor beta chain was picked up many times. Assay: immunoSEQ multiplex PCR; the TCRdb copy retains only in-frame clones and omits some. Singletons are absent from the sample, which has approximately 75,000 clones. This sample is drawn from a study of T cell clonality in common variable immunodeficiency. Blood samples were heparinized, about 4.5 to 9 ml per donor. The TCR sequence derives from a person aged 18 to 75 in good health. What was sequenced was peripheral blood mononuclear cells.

CDR3 residues: CAGLQGAGDADTQYF. CDR3 bases read: TGTGCCGGTCTCCAGGGAGCGGGAGACGCAGATACG. This chain links TRBV7-9 with TRBJ2-3; TRBD2 matches 8 bases. The read falls 3 residues short of the CDR3 end, and the missing part is taken from the germline J gene. Unmatched junction bases numbered 14, after V lost 11 bases and J lost 4 bases. Germline V gives CDR1 SEHNR, CDR2 FQNEAQ (reference sequence). This CDR3 has 15 amino acids.